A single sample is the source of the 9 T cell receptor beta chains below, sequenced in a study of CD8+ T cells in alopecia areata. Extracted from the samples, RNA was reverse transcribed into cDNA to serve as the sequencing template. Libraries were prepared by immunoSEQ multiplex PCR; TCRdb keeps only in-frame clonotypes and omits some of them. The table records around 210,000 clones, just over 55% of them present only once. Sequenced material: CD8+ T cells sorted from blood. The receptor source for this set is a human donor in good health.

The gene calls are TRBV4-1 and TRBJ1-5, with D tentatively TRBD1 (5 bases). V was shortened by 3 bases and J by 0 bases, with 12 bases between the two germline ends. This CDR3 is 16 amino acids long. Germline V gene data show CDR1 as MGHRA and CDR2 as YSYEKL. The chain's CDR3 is CASSHEDSYSNQPQHF. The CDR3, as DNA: TGCGCCAGCAGCCACGAAGACAGTTATAGCAATCAGCCCCAGCATTTT.

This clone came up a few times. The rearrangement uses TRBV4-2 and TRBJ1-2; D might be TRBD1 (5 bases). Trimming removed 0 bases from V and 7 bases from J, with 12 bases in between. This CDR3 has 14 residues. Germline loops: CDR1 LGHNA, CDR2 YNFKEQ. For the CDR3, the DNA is TGTGCCAGCAGCCAAGATCGGACAACCGGTGGCTACACCTTC. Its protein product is CASSQDRTTGGYTF.

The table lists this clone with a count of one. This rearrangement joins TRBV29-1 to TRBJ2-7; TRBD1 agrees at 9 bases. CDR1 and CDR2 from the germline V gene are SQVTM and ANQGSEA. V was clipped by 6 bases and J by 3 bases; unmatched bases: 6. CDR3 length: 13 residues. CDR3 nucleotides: TGCAGCGTCCGACAGGGGGAGGGCTACGAGCAGTACTTC. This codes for CSVRQGEGYEQYF.

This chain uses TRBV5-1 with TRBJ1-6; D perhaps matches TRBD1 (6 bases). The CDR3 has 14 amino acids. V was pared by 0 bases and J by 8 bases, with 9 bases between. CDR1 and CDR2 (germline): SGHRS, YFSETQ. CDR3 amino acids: CASSLGGLDSPLHF. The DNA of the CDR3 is TGCGCCAGCAGCTTGGGGGGGCTGGATTCACCCCTCCACTTT.

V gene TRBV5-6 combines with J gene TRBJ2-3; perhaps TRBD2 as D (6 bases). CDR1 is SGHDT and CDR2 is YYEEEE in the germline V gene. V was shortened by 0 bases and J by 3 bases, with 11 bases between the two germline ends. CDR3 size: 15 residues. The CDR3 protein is CASSLEGLPTDTQYF. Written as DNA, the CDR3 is TGTGCCAGCAGCTTGGAAGGACTACCAACAGATACGCAGTATTTT. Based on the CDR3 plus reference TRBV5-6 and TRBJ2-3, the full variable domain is DAGVTQSPTHLIKTRGQQVTLRCSPKSGHDTVSWYQQALGQGPQFIFQYYEEEERQRGNFPDRFSGHQFPNYSSELNVNALLLGDSALYLCASSLEGLPTDTQYFGPGTRLTVL.

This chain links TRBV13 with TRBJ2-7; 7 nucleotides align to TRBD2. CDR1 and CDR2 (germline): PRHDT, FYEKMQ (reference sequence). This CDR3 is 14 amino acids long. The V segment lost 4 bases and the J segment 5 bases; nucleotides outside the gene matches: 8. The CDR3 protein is CASSSGGTEDEQYF. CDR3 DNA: TGTGCCAGCAGCTCGGGGGGTACCGAGGACGAGCAGTACTTC.

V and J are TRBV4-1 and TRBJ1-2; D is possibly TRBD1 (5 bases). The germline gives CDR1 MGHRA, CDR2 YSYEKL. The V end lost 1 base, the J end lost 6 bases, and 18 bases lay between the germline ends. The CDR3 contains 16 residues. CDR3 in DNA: TGCGCCAGCAGCCAAGGCCCAGCGGGGGAAGGCAATGGCTACACCTTC. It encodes CASSQGPAGEGNGYTF.

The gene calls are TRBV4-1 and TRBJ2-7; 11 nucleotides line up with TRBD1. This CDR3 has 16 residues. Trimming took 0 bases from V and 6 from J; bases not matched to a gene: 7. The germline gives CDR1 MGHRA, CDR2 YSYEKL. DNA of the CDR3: TGCGCCAGCAGCCAAGACGGACAGGGGGCGCTTTCCGAGCAGTACTTC. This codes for CASSQDGQGALSEQYF.

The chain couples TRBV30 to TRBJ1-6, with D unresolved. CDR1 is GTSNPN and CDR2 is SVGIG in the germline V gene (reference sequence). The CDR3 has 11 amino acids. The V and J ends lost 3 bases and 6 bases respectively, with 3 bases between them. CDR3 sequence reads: CAWRANSPLHF. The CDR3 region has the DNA TGTGCCTGGAGGGCTAATTCACCCCTCCACTTT.